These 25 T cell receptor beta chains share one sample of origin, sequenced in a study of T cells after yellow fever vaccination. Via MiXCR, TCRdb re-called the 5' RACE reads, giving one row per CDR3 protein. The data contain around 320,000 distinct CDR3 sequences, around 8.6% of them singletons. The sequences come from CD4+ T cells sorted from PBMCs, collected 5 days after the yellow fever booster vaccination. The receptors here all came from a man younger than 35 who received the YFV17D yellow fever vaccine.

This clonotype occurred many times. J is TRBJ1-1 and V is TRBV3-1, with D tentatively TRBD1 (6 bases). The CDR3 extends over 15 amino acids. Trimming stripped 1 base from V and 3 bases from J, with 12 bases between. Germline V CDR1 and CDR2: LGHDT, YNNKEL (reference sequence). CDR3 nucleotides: TGTGCCAGCAGCCAAGGCGGGGGGCTGGACACTGAAGCTTTCTTT. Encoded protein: CASSQGGGLDTEAFF.

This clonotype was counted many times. The CDR3 loop reads CASSRWDNPLKNIQYF. CDR3 DNA sequence: TGTGCCAGCAGCCGTTGGGACAACCCCCTCAAAAACATTCAGTACTTC. The chain carries TRBV11-2 and TRBJ2-4; TRBD1 is a possible D gene (6 bases). V was cut by 5 bases and J by 3 bases, with 17 bases left in between. Germline V CDR1 and CDR2: SGHAT, FQNNGV. CDR3 size: 16 residues.

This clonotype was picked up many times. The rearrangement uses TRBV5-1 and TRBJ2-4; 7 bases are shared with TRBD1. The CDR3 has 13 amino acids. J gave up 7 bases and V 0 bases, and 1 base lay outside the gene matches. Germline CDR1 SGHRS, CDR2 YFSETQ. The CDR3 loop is CASSLVGQNIQYF. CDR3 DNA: TGCGCCAGCAGCTTGGTGGGACAGAACATTCAGTACTTC.

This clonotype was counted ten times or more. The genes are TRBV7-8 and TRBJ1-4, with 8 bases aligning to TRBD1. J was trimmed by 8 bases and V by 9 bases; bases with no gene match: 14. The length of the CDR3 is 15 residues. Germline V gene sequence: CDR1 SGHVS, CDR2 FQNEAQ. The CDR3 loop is CASNTQGARSEKLFF. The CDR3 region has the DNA TGTGCCAGTAATACCCAGGGGGCGCGGTCCGAAAAACTGTTTTTT.

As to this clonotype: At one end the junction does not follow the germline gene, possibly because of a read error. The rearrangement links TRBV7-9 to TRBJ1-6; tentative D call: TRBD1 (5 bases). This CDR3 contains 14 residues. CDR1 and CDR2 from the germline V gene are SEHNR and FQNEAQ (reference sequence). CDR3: CASSPGRGYSPLLF. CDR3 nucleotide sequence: TGTGCGAGCAGCCCGGGGCGAGGGTATTCACCCCTCCTCTTT.

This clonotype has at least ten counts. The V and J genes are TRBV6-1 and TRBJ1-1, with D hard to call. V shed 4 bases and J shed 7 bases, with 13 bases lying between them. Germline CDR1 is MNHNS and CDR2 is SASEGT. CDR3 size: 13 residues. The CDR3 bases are TGTGCCAGCAGTGTTGGGCAGACCGATGAAGCTTTCTTT. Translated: CASSVGQTDEAFF.

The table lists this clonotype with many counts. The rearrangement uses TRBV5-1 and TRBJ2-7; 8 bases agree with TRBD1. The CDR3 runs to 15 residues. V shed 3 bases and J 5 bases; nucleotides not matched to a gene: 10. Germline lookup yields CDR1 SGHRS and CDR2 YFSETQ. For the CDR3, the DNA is TGCGCCAGCAGCTCCGTCCCGACAGGGGCTCACGAGCAGTACGTC. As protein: CASSSVPTGAHEQYV.

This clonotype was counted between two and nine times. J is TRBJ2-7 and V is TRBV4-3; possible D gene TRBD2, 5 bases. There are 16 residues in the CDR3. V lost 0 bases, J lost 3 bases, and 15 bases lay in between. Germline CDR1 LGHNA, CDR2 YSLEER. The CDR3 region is CASSQERRQALYEQYF. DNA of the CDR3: TGCGCCAGCAGCCAAGAACGGAGGCAAGCCCTCTACGAGCAGTACTTC.

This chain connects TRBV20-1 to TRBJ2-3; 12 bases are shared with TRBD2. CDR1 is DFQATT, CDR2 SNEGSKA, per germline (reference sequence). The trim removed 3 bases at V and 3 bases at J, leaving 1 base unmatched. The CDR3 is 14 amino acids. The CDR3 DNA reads TGCAGTGCTAGGACTAGCGGGGGAACAGATACGCAGTATTTT. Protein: CSARTSGGTDTQYF.

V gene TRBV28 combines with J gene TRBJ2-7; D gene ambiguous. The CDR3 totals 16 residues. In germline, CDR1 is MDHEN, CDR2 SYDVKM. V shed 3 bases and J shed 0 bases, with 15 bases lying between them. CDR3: CASSLVKNGLSYEQYF. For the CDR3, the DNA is TGTGCCAGCAGTTTGGTTAAGAACGGGCTCTCCTACGAGCAGTACTTC.

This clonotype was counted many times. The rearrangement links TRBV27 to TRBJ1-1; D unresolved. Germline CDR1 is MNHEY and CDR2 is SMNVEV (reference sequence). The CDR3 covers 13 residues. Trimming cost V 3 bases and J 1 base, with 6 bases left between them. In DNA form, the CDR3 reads TGTGCCAGCAGTTTTGCGGAGAACACTGAAGCTTTCTTT. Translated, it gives CASSFAENTEAFF.

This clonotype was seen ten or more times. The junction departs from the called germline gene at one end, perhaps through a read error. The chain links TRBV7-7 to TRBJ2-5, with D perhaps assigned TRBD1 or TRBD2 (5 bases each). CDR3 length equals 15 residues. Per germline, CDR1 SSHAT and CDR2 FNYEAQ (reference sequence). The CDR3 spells CASSSSWGRGETQYF. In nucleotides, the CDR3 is TGTGCTAGCAGCTCCTCATGGGGCCGCGGGGAGACCCAGTACTTC. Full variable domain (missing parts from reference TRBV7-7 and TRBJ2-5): GAGVSQSPRYKVTKRGQDVTLRCDPISSHATLYWYQQALGQGPEFLTYFNYEAQPDKSGLPSDRFSAERPEGSISTLTIQRTEQRDSAMYRCASSSSWGRGETQYFGPGTRLLVL.

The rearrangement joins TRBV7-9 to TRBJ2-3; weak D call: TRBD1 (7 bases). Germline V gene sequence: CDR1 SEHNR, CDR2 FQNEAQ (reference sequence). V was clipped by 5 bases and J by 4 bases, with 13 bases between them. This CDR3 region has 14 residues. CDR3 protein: CASSLDREADTQYF. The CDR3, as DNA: TGTGCCAGCAGCCTCGACAGGGAGGCAGATACGCAGTATTTT.

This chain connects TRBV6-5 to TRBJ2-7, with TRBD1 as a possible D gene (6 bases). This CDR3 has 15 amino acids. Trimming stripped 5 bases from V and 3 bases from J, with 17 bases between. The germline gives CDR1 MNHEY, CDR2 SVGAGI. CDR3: CASSDRAGVRYEQYF. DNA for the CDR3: TGTGCCAGCAGTGACCGGGCAGGGGTACGCTACGAGCAGTACTTC.

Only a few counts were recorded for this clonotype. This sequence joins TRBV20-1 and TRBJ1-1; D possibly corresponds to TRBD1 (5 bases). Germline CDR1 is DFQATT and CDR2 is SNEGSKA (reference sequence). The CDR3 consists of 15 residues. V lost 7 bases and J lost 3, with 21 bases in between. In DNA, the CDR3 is TGCAGTGGGCGGAGGGGAGCCCTTGGGGACACTGAAGCTTTCTTT. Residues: CSGRRGALGDTEAFF.

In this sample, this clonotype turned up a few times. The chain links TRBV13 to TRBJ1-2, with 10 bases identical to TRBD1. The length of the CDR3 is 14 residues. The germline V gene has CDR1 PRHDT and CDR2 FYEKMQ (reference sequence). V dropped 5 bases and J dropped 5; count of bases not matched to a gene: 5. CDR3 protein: CASSPDRGPYGYTF. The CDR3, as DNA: TGTGCCAGCAGCCCAGACAGGGGGCCTTATGGCTACACCTTC.

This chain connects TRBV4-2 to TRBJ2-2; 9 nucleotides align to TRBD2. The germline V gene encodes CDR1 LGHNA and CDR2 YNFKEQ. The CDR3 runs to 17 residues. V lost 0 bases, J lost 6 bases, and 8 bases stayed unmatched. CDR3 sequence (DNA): TGTGCCAGCAGCCAAGATCTGGGCGGGGGGGCCCCCGGGGAGCTGTTTTTT. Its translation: CASSQDLGGGAPGELFF.

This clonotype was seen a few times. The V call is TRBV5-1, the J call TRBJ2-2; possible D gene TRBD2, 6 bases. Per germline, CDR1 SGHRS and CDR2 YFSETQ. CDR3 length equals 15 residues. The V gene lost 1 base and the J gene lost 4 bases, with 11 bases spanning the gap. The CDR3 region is CASSLFSGGTGELFF. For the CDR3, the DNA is TGCGCCAGCAGCTTGTTTTCCGGGGGCACCGGGGAGCTGTTTTTT.

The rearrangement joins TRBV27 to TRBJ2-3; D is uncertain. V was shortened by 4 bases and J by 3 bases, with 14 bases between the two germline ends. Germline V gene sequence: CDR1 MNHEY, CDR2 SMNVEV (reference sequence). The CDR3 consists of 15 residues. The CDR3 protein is CASSSPMVATDTQYF. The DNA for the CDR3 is TGTGCCAGCAGTTCCCCGATGGTTGCGACAGATACGCAGTATTTT.

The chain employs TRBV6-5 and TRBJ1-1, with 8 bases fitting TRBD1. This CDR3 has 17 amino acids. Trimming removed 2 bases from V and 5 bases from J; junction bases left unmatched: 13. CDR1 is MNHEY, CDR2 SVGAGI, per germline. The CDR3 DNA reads TGTGCCAGCAGTTACGAGGTGGGCACCTGGACAGGGACTGAAGCTTTCTTT. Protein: CASSYEVGTWTGTEAFF.

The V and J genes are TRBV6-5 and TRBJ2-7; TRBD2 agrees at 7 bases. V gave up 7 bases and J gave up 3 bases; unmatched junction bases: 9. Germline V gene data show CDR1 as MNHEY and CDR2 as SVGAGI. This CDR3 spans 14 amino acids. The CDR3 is CASNKLTGGYEQYF. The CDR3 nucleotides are TGTGCCAGCAACAAACTTACGGGAGGCTACGAGCAGTACTTC.

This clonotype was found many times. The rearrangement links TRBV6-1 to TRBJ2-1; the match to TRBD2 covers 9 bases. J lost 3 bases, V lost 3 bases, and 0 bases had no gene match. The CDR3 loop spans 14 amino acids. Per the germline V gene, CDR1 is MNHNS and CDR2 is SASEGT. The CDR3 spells CASSERGGYNEQFF. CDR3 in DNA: TGTGCCAGCAGTGAGCGGGGGGGCTACAATGAGCAGTTCTTC.

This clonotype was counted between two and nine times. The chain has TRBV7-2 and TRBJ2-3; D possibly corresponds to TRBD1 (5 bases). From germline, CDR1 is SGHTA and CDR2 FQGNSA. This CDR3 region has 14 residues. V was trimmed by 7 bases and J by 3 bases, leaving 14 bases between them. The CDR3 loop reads CASIQTVLTDTQYF. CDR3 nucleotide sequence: TGTGCCAGCATCCAGACAGTTTTAACAGATACGCAGTATTTT.

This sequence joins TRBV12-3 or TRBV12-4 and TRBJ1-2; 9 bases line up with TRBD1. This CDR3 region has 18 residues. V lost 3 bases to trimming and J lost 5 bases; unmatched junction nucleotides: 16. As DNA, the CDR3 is TGTGCCAGCAGTTTCGGGCGGGGGACAGGGAAATCCGAATATGGCTACACCTTC. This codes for CASSFGRGTGKSEYGYTF.

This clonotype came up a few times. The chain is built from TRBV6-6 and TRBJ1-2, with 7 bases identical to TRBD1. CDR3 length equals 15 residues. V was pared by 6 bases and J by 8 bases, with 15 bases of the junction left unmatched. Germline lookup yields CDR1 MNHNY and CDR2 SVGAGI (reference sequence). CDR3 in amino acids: CASRSRQGGLAGYTF. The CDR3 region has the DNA TGTGCCAGCAGATCCCGACAGGGTGGCCTTGCGGGCTACACCTTC.